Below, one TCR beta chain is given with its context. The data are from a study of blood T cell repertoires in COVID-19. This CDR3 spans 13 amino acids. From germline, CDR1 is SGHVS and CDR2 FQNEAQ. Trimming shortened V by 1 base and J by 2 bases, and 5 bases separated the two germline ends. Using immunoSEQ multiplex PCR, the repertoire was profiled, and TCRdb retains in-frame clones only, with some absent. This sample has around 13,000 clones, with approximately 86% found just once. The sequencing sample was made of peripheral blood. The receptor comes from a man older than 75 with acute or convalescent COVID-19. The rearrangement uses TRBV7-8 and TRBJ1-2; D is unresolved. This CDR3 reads CASSLDFNYGYTF. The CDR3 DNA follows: TGTGCCAGCAGCTTAGACTTCAACTATGGCTACACCTTC.